These 24 T cell receptor beta chains originate from one sample sequenced in a study of PD-L1 blockade in urothelial cancer. Indicated time point: peripheral blood 6 weeks after treatment start. Produced via immunoSEQ multiplex PCR; TCRdb's table is partial and in-frame only. The sample holds just over 35,000 clones, 84% seen once. The starting material was PBMCs, obtained around atezolizumab (anti-PD-L1) treatment. These receptors were collected from a man in his forties with urothelial cancer.

The chain employs TRBV7-2 and TRBJ2-1; D is unresolved. CDR1 SGHTA and CDR2 FQGNSA come from the germline V gene. CDR3 length equals 13 residues. V lost 5 bases and J lost 4, with 9 bases in between. CDR3 in DNA: TGTGCCAGCAGCCGTAACTCATACAATGAGCAGTTCTTC. This sequence encodes CASSRNSYNEQFF.

The gene calls are TRBV30 and TRBJ2-3, with 11 bases identical to TRBD2. The trim removed 6 bases at V and 3 bases at J, leaving 5 bases unmatched. Germline values: CDR1 GTSNPN, CDR2 SVGIG (reference sequence). This CDR3 is built from 14 residues. The CDR3 bases are TGTGCCTGCGAACTAGCGGGAGAGACAGATACGCAGTATTTT. Encoded protein: CACELAGETDTQYF.

The chain recombines TRBV10-3 with TRBJ2-5, with D maybe TRBD2 (5 bases). The germline V and J ends were trimmed by 6 bases and 3 bases, with 17 bases remaining between them. The germline gives CDR1 ENHRY, CDR2 SYGVKD. The CDR3 has 15 amino acids. CDR3 bases: TGTGCCATCAGAAAACGGACCGGAGGAGAAGAGACCCAGTACTTC. This encodes CAIRKRTGGEETQYF.

The CDR3 reads CASRGGAGETQYF. The DNA for the CDR3 is TGCGCCAGCAGGGGAGGGGCGGGAGAGACCCAGTACTTC. This chain links TRBV5-1 with TRBJ2-5; 7 bases align to TRBD2. The length of the CDR3 is 13 residues. The trim removed 5 bases at V and 4 bases at J, leaving 5 bases unmatched. Looked up from germline, CDR1 is SGHRS and CDR2 is YFSETQ. Complete variable domain (other parts from reference TRBV5-1 and TRBJ2-5): KAGVTQTPRYLIKTRGQQVTLSCSPISGHRSVSWYQQTPGQGLQFLFEYFSETQRNKGNFPGRFSGRQFSNSRSEMNVSTLELGDSALYLCASRGGAGETQYFGPGTRLLVL.

The J gene is TRBJ2-6, the V gene TRBV5-1, with a weak D call TRBD1 (5 bases). CDR1 and CDR2 (germline): SGHRS, YFSETQ. The CDR3 spans 17 residues. V was shortened by 4 bases and J by 0 bases, with 14 bases between the two germline ends. Here the CDR3 reads CASSLTVSSSGANVLTF. Here the CDR3 DNA reads TGCGCCAGCAGCCTGACAGTATCTTCCTCTGGGGCCAACGTCCTGACTTTC.

The genes are TRBV28 and TRBJ1-2; TRBD1 agrees at 7 bases. Germline-derived CDR1 and CDR2 are MDHEN and SYDVKM. V dropped 4 bases and J dropped 6; count of bases not matched to a gene: 5. The CDR3 has 13 residues. In nucleotides, the CDR3 is TGTGCCAGCAGTTCGAGGGGGCGCGATGGCTACACCTTC. Its translation: CASSSRGRDGYTF.

The chain links TRBV7-8 to TRBJ2-1, with D perhaps matching TRBD2 (6 bases). This CDR3 has 16 residues. Trimming cost V 3 bases and J 0 bases, with 12 bases left between them. CDR1 is SGHVS and CDR2 is FQNEAQ in the germline V gene. CDR3 nucleotide sequence: TGTGCCAGCAGCTTTGGGACTCGTAGCTCCTACAATGAGCAGTTCTTC. As protein: CASSFGTRSSYNEQFF.

The rearrangement joins TRBV6-5 to TRBJ2-2, with D maybe TRBD2 (6 bases). The V gene's germline CDR1 is MNHEY and CDR2 SVGAGI. This CDR3 comprises 14 residues. V lost 0 bases, J lost 5 bases, and 7 bases lay in between. CDR3 sequence reads: CASSYSSGTGELFF. The CDR3 DNA sequence: TGTGCCAGCAGTTACTCGAGCGGGACCGGGGAGCTGTTTTTT.

The chain combines TRBV19 with TRBJ2-7; 7 bases line up with TRBD1. The CDR3 totals 14 residues. Germline V gene sequence: CDR1 LNHDA, CDR2 SQIVND (reference sequence). Trimming cost V 7 bases and J 5 bases; bases outside gene matches: 11. CDR3 loop: CASTGTVGKDEQYF. The CDR3 bases are TGTGCCAGTACCGGGACAGTTGGTAAGGACGAGCAGTACTTC.

V gene TRBV5-6 combines with J gene TRBJ1-1; the D is unclear. The CDR3 has 15 residues. The V gene lost 6 bases and the J gene lost 0 bases, with 15 bases spanning the gap. Looked up from germline, CDR1 is SGHDT and CDR2 is YYEEEE. The CDR3 DNA reads as TGTGCCAGCAAAAAAACGAAATACATGAACACTGAAGCTTTCTTT. This translates into CASKKTKYMNTEAFF.

The gene calls are TRBV27 and TRBJ2-4; D gene uncertain. CDR3 length: 13 amino acids. V was pared by 5 bases and J by 5 bases, with 10 bases between. Germline V lookup: CDR1 MNHEY, CDR2 SMNVEV (reference sequence). The CDR3 is CASSPRLQNIQYF. CDR3 DNA: TGTGCCAGCAGTCCGAGGCTGCAAAACATTCAGTACTTC.

The genes are TRBV2 and TRBJ2-3; D unclear. The CDR3 is 13 residues long. The V gene's germline CDR1 is SNHLY and CDR2 FYNNEI. V was cut by 1 base and J by 8 bases, with 10 bases left in between. The CDR3 DNA reads TGTGCCAGCAGTGAAGGAGTTCCCCCTACGCAGTATTTT. Its protein product is CASSEGVPPTQYF.

V usage is TRBV7-2 and J usage is TRBJ2-5; 7 bases are shared with TRBD2. This CDR3 spans 15 amino acids. J was trimmed by 1 base and V by 1 base; bases with no gene match: 3. From germline, CDR1 is SGHTA and CDR2 FQGNSA. DNA for the CDR3: TGTGCCAGCAGCTTAGGTCCTAGCGGCCAAGAGACCCAGTACTTC. Its translation: CASSLGPSGQETQYF.

V gene TRBV7-8 combines with J gene TRBJ2-7, with 10 bases aligning to TRBD1. This CDR3 is 16 amino acids long. Germline assignment: CDR1 SGHVS and CDR2 FQNEAQ. V lost 5 bases to trimming and J lost 4 bases; unmatched junction nucleotides: 11. The CDR3 coding sequence is TGTGCCAGCAGCAAGGGGGCCGGGACAGGGGAGTACGAGCAGTACTTC. The encoded protein is CASSKGAGTGEYEQYF.

The chain has TRBV7-9 and TRBJ1-4; TRBD1 matches at 8 bases. CDR1 and CDR2 from the germline V gene are SEHNR and FQNEAQ (reference sequence). The CDR3 consists of 18 residues. With 5 bases clipped from V and 5 bases from J, the junction kept 16 bases outside the gene matches. CDR3 amino acids: CASSPTPPGTGLNEKLFF. The CDR3 DNA reads as TGTGCCAGCAGCCCGACCCCCCCCGGGACAGGCCTCAATGAAAAACTGTTTTTT.

The J gene is TRBJ2-3, the V gene TRBV11-2; 10 nucleotides agree with TRBD2. The V and J ends lost 5 bases and 5 bases, in that order; junction bases with no gene match: 7. This CDR3 is 15 amino acids long. Per germline, CDR1 SGHAT and CDR2 FQNNGV. CDR3 in DNA: TGTGCCAGCAGCGCACCGCCTAGCGGGAGAGATACGCAGTATTTT. It is translated as CASSAPPSGRDTQYF.

CDR3 nucleotides: TGCGCCAGCAGCCGGGCTAGCGGGCCTTCCTACGAGCAGTACTTC. As protein: CASSRASGPSYEQYF. The chain has TRBV4-1 and TRBJ2-7, with TRBD2 identical over 8 bases. V lost 4 bases to trimming and J lost 1 base; unmatched junction nucleotides: 6. In germline, CDR1 is MGHRA, CDR2 YSYEKL. The CDR3 runs to 15 residues.

The V gene is TRBV6-4, the J gene TRBJ1-1, with D tentatively TRBD1 (6 bases). The germline V gene has CDR1 MRHNA and CDR2 SNTAGT. The V end lost 6 bases, the J end lost 0 bases, and 11 bases lay between the germline ends. This CDR3 is built from 14 residues. The DNA for the CDR3 is TGTGCCAGCAGGGACAGCTCGGTGAACACTGAAGCTTTCTTT. This codes for CASRDSSVNTEAFF.

V and J are TRBV10-3 and TRBJ2-7; D perhaps matches TRBD1 (5 bases). V was cut by 0 bases and J by 8 bases, with 14 bases left in between. The CDR3 has 14 residues. The germline V gene encodes CDR1 ENHRY and CDR2 SYGVKD. CDR3 loop: CAISESEQERKQYF. CDR3 sequence (DNA): TGTGCCATCAGTGAGTCGGAACAGGAACGCAAGCAGTACTTC.

V is TRBV9 and J is TRBJ1-3, with D perhaps TRBD1 (6 bases). The CDR3 runs to 15 residues. From germline, CDR1 is SGDLS and CDR2 YYNGEE. The V and J ends lost 4 bases and 5 bases respectively, with 16 bases between them. CDR3 nucleotides: TGTGCCAGCAGCCCGTCGCCGGGACAAAGAAACACCATATATTTT. This translates into CASSPSPGQRNTIYF.

V is TRBV5-6 and J is TRBJ2-7; 11 bases fit TRBD2. CDR1 and CDR2 from the germline V gene are SGHDT and YYEEEE. Losses at the gene ends were 4 bases for V and 3 bases for J; bases not matched to a gene: 9. The CDR3 length is 16 residues. CDR3 nucleotides: TGTGCCAGCAGCCTTCTAGCGGGAGGCTTATACTACGAGCAGTACTTC. Residues: CASSLLAGGLYYEQYF.

The CDR3 coding sequence is TGTGCCAGCAGCTTGGGGGGGCCTTCCTACAATGAGCAGTTCTTC. Translation: CASSLGGPSYNEQFF. The chain recombines TRBV5-4 with TRBJ2-1; possibly TRBD1 for D (6 bases). From germline, CDR1 is SGHNT and CDR2 YYREEE (reference sequence). V dropped 0 bases and J dropped 1 base, with 8 bases sitting between them. The CDR3 length is 15 residues. The full variable domain, its missing parts supplied by reference TRBV5-4 and TRBJ2-1, is ETGVTQSPTHLIKTRGQQVTLRCSSQSGHNTVSWYQQALGQGPQFIFQYYREEENGRGNFPPRFSGLQFPNYSSELNVNALELDDSALYLCASSLGGPSYNEQFFGPGTRLTVL.

This chain connects TRBV19 to TRBJ1-2, with D perhaps TRBD1 (6 bases). V gave up 1 base and J gave up 4 bases, with 10 bases separating them. The CDR3 is made up of 14 amino acids. The germline CDR1 and CDR2 sequences are LNHDA and SQIVND (reference sequence). CDR3 residues: CASSIGSRGYGYTF. CDR3 nucleotides: TGTGCCAGTAGTATAGGAAGCAGGGGCTATGGCTACACCTTC.

The J gene is TRBJ2-2, the V gene TRBV2, with D maybe TRBD2 (6 bases). The CDR3 consists of 15 residues. The germline V gene encodes CDR1 SNHLY and CDR2 FYNNEI. Trimming removed 2 bases from V and 4 bases from J, with 11 bases in between. CDR3 residues: CASSELAGSTGELFF. The DNA for the CDR3 is TGTGCCAGCAGTGAATTGGCGGGAAGCACCGGGGAGCTGTTTTTT.